The clone carrying this T cell receptor (beta chain) was counted a few times. Its antigen is unknown. This CDR3 has 16 residues. V gave up 5 bases and J gave up 4 bases; unmatched junction bases: 11. Germline V gives CDR1 MDHEN, CDR2 SYDVKM. TCRdb recomputed calls from the 5' RACE reads with MiXCR, one row per CDR3 protein. This sample has fewer than 200,000 distinct CDR3 sequences; roughly 18% occur once, and the top ten carry about 8%. The record originates from a study of CD8 T cells in ankylosing spondylitis. Study-wide points: Disease-linked clones displayed a CD8+ phenotype and appeared relatively rarely in peripheral blood. Researchers reportedly found disease-linked clones significantly enriched in matched ankylosing spondylitis synovial fluid. Characteristic of ankylosing spondylitis blood, it appeared, was a TCR beta motif comprising roughly eight highly homologous variants.

The sample comprised blood, either unsorted or a sorted T cell fraction (not recorded which). The chain couples TRBV28 to TRBJ2-7; 10 bases are a match to TRBD1. This TCR was sampled from a male donor with ankylosing spondylitis or in good health (not recorded which). CDR3 nucleotides: TGTGCCAGCAGTAGCCGATCGACAGGGGGCCTGTACGAGCAGTACTTC. Translated: CASSSRSTGGLYEQYF.